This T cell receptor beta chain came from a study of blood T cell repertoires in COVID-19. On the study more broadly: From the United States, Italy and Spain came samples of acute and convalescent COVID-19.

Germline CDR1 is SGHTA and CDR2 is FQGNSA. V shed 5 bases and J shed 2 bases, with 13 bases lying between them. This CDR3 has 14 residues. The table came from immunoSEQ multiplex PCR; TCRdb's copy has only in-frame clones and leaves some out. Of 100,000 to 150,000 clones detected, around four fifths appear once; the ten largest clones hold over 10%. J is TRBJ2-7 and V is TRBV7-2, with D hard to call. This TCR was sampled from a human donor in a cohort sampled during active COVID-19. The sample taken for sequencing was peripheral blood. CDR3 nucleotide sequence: TGTGCCAGCAGCCCAATCCTCACAACCTACGAGCAGTACTTC. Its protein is CASSPILTTYEQYF.